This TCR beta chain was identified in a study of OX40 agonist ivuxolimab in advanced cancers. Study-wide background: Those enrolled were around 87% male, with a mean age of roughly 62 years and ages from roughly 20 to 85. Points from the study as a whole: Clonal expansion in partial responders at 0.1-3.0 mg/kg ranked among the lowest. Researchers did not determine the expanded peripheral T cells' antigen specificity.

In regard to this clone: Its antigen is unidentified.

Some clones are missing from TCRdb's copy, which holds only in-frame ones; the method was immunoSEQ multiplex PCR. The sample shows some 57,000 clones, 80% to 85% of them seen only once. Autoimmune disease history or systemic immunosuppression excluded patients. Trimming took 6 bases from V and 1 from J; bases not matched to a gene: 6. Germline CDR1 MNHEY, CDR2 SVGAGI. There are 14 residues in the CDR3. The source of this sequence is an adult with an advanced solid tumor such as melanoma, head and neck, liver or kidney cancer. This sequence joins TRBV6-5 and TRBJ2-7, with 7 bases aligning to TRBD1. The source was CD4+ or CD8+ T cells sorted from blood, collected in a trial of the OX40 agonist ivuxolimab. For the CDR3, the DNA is TGTGCCAGCAGACCGCCGGGACAGTCCTACGAGCAGTACTTC. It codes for CASRPPGQSYEQYF.